These 11 T cell receptor beta chains came from one sample sequenced in a study of blood T cell repertoires in COVID-19. Sequenced by immunoSEQ multiplex PCR; TCRdb stores in-frame clones only, minus some. The data show 180,000 or so clones, over 75% seen once. The sequencing sample was made of peripheral blood. The receptors here all came from a person between 65 and 80 years old with COVID-19, enrolled during active disease.

The chain is built from TRBV2 and TRBJ2-2, with 10 bases fitting TRBD1. The CDR3 length is 15 residues. The V gene end was trimmed by 3 bases and the J gene end by 5 bases; junction bases not matched to a gene: 3. Germline V lookup: CDR1 SNHLY, CDR2 FYNNEI. CDR3 in DNA: TGTGCCAGCAGTGACGGGACAGGGGTGACCGGGGAGCTGTTTTTT. This encodes CASSDGTGVTGELFF.

The chain has TRBV15 and TRBJ2-5, with no clear D. This CDR3 spans 13 amino acids. With 0 bases removed from V and 7 bases from J, the gap between germline ends came to 9 bases. CDR1 is LNHNV and CDR2 is YYDKDF in the germline V gene (reference sequence). CDR3 in DNA: TGTGCCACCAGCAGAGAGAGGATGGGGACCCAGTACTTC. Translation gives CATSRERMGTQYF. The variable domain in full, with the rest retrieved from reference TRBV15 and TRBJ2-5, is DAMVIQNPRYQVTQFGKPVTLSCSQTLNHNVMYWYQQKSSQAPKLLFHYYDKDFNNEADTPDNFQSRRPNTSFCFLDIRSPGLGDTAMYLCATSRERMGTQYFGPGTRLLVL.

The gene calls are TRBV28 and TRBJ1-2; D might be TRBD1 (5 bases). CDR1 and CDR2 from the germline V gene are MDHEN and SYDVKM. The CDR3 is made up of 14 amino acids. V lost 3 bases, J lost 5 bases, and 13 bases lay in between. In DNA form, the CDR3 reads TGTGCCAGCAGTTTGAGTCAGGGTGGGTATGGCTACACCTTC. Encoded protein: CASSLSQGGYGYTF.

The chain couples TRBV7-2 to TRBJ2-7; 7 bases are shared with TRBD2. The V segment lost 3 bases and the J segment 2 bases; nucleotides outside the gene matches: 4. Germline loops: CDR1 SGHTA, CDR2 FQGNSA. This CDR3 is 14 amino acids long. CDR3 amino acids: CASSFSGGPYEQYF. The CDR3 nucleotides read TGTGCCAGCAGCTTTTCGGGGGGACCCTACGAGCAGTACTTC.

This clone was counted only a few times. The CDR3 is CASSYDAGDREFYEQYF. CDR3 coding DNA: TGTGCCAGCAGTTACGACGCGGGGGACAGGGAATTTTACGAGCAGTACTTC. The V and J genes are TRBV6-2 or TRBV6-3 and TRBJ2-7; 9 positions match TRBD1. The J segment lost 4 bases and the V segment lost 2 bases, leaving 12 bases of the junction unmatched. The CDR3 extends over 17 amino acids. Germline assignment: CDR1 MNHEY and CDR2 SVGEGT.

The chain employs TRBV6-4 and TRBJ1-1, with 9 nucleotides matching TRBD1. Germline CDR1 is MRHNA and CDR2 is SNTAGT. The V gene end was trimmed by 6 bases and the J gene end by 1 base; junction bases not matched to a gene: 6. This CDR3 has 15 residues. The CDR3 DNA reads TGTGCCAGCAGGATTACAGGGGGCGCGAACACTGAAGCTTTCTTT. Translation: CASRITGGANTEAFF.

The chain recombines TRBV7-6 with TRBJ1-4, with 8 bases aligning to TRBD1. V was clipped by 1 base and J by 7 bases; unmatched bases: 8. Germline CDR1 reads SGHVS; CDR2 reads FNYEAQ. This CDR3 is 16 amino acids long. This CDR3 reads CASSLEETGVFEKLFF. CDR3 DNA sequence: TGTGCCAGCAGCTTAGAGGAGACAGGGGTGTTTGAAAAACTGTTTTTT.

The chain is built from TRBV3-1 (or the pseudogene TRBV3-2) and TRBJ1-4, with D maybe TRBD1 (5 bases). The CDR3 is 18 residues long. Deletions cut 0 bases from V and 3 bases from J, with 17 bases between. Germline loops: CDR1 LGHDT, CDR2 YNNKEL (reference sequence). The CDR3 DNA reads as TGTGCCAGCAGCCAAGATAACGGGAGGGGAAGGTCTAATGAAAAACTGTTTTTT. Protein: CASSQDNGRGRSNEKLFF.

The CDR3 sequence is CASSLTGGNRGGVQFF. The CDR3 bases are TGTGCCAGCAGCTTAACAGGGGGAAACAGGGGCGGGGTGCAGTTCTTC. The chain uses TRBV7-3 and TRBJ2-1, with D possibly being TRBD1 (7 bases). This CDR3 is built from 16 residues. The ends were cut back, 0 bases at V and 12 bases at J, with 21 bases in the middle. CDR1 is SGHTA, CDR2 FQGTGA, per germline. Variable domain in full (rest from reference TRBV7-3 and TRBJ2-1): GAGVSQTPSNKVTEKGKYVELRCDPISGHTALYWYRQSLGQGPEFLIYFQGTGAADDSGLPNDRFFAVRPEGSVSTLKIQRTERGDSAVYLCASSLTGGNRGGVQFFGPGTRLTVL.

This chain joins TRBV27 and TRBJ2-1; TRBD1 matches 10 bases. The CDR3 consists of 14 residues. The trim removed 6 bases at V and 9 bases at J, leaving 8 bases unmatched. Germline CDR1 reads MNHEY; CDR2 reads SMNVEV (reference sequence). The DNA of the CDR3 is TGTGCCAGCAGACCGGGACAGGGGTGGGGTGAGCAGTTCTTC. Protein: CASRPGQGWGEQFF.

The CDR3 here is CASSVGGLRAYEQYF. The DNA of the CDR3 is TGTGCCAGCAGCGTAGGCGGTCTCAGAGCCTACGAGCAGTACTTC. This sequence joins TRBV9 and TRBJ2-7; D is ambiguous. Germline lookup yields CDR1 SGDLS and CDR2 YYNGEE. The CDR3 extends over 15 amino acids. V was shortened by 0 bases and J by 2 bases, with 12 bases between the two germline ends.